The rows below give T cell receptor beta chains drawn from one sample of a study of T cell responses to AZD1222 COVID-19 vaccine. Sequencing used immunoSEQ multiplex PCR; TCRdb keeps in-frame clones, though not all of them. The profile shows roughly 150,000 clones, about 90% of them singletons. The sequenced sample was peripheral blood, obtained 28 days after the second AZD1222 dose. The receptors shown here come from an adult who received the AZD1222 COVID-19 vaccine. CDR3s leave out the opening cysteine and the closing phenylalanine or tryptophan. For some rows the clone size is stated as once, few or many, or as a class when expanded; others skip it.

v_gene	abundance	j_gene	CDR3aa
TRBV19	NA	TRBJ1-5	ASSTRDLGNQPQH
TRBV7-9	NA	TRBJ1-2	ASSLDYGYT
TRBV20-1	NA	TRBJ1-2	SASGPGAVPGNNYGYT
TRBV5-4	NA	TRBJ2-1	ASSLSGRLDEQF
TRBV7-2	NA	TRBJ1-5	ASSLRNSNQPQH
TRBV11-2	NA	TRBJ1-2	ASSSEIRGPGGYT
TRBV5-1	NA	TRBJ2-3	ASSPSSDITLDTQY
TRBV30	NA	TRBJ2-2	AWSARGYTGELF
TRBV28	NA	TRBJ1-5	ASSGQFNQPQH
TRBV3-1/TRBV3-2	NA	TRBJ1-2	ASRQGIDGYT
TRBV28	NA	TRBJ2-7	ASRGQGAYEQY
TRBV6-5	NA	TRBJ2-7	ASRSGQGTYEQY
TRBV30	NA	TRBJ2-2	AWSLWGANTGELF
TRBV6-5	NA	TRBJ2-5	ASRYDGTGETQY
TRBV25-1	NA	TRBJ1-4	ASSRDTLKLF
TRBV2	once	TRBJ1-2	ATSRSTGGDGYT
TRBV30	NA	TRBJ2-3	AWSVRDTQY
TRBV3-1/TRBV3-2	NA	TRBJ2-1	ASSQDNPGYNEQF
TRBV9	NA	TRBJ2-7	ASSSRGSGPYEQY
TRBV28	NA	TRBJ1-1	ASSFSGGARDSEAF
TRBV4-1	NA	TRBJ2-1	ASTKQGGPYNEQF
TRBV7-2	NA	TRBJ2-5	ASSRGGASETQY
TRBV28	NA	TRBJ2-2	ASVMGANTGELF
TRBV28	NA	TRBJ2-2	ASGWTGGNSGRPTKPLNTGELF
TRBV3-1/TRBV3-2	NA	TRBJ1-1	ASSQRRTGGNTEAF
TRBV9	NA	TRBJ2-3	ASSPQASGRSTDTQY
TRBV2	few	TRBJ1-5	ASSEIGRSNQPQH
TRBV28	NA	TRBJ2-1	ASSLFVAGGNNEQF
TRBV28	NA	TRBJ2-1	ASSSYNEQF
TRBV14	NA	TRBJ2-3	ASSQGLAGGPGTQY
TRBV2	NA	TRBJ1-6	ASNKEGSPLH
TRBV29-1	NA	TRBJ2-7	SVERDNYEQY
TRBV28	NA	TRBJ2-2	ATVAGGPGTGELF
TRBV19	once	TRBJ2-1	ASSIPGSPTSLNEQF
TRBV19	NA	TRBJ2-7	ASSQNGQGGEQY
TRBV7-9	NA	TRBJ1-2	ASSPSGKAPYGYT
TRBV5-5	NA	TRBJ2-3	ASTLLGTGDTQY
TRBV5-8	NA	TRBJ2-3	ASSPGLDLSTDTQY
TRBV10-1	NA	TRBJ1-2	ASSETTSGVGYT
TRBV3-1/TRBV3-2	few	TRBJ2-3	ASSQAGTGGGKRSDTQY
TRBV2	NA	TRBJ1-5	ASSVPGRAQPQH
TRBV6-5	once	TRBJ2-1	ASSYSPTTNEQF